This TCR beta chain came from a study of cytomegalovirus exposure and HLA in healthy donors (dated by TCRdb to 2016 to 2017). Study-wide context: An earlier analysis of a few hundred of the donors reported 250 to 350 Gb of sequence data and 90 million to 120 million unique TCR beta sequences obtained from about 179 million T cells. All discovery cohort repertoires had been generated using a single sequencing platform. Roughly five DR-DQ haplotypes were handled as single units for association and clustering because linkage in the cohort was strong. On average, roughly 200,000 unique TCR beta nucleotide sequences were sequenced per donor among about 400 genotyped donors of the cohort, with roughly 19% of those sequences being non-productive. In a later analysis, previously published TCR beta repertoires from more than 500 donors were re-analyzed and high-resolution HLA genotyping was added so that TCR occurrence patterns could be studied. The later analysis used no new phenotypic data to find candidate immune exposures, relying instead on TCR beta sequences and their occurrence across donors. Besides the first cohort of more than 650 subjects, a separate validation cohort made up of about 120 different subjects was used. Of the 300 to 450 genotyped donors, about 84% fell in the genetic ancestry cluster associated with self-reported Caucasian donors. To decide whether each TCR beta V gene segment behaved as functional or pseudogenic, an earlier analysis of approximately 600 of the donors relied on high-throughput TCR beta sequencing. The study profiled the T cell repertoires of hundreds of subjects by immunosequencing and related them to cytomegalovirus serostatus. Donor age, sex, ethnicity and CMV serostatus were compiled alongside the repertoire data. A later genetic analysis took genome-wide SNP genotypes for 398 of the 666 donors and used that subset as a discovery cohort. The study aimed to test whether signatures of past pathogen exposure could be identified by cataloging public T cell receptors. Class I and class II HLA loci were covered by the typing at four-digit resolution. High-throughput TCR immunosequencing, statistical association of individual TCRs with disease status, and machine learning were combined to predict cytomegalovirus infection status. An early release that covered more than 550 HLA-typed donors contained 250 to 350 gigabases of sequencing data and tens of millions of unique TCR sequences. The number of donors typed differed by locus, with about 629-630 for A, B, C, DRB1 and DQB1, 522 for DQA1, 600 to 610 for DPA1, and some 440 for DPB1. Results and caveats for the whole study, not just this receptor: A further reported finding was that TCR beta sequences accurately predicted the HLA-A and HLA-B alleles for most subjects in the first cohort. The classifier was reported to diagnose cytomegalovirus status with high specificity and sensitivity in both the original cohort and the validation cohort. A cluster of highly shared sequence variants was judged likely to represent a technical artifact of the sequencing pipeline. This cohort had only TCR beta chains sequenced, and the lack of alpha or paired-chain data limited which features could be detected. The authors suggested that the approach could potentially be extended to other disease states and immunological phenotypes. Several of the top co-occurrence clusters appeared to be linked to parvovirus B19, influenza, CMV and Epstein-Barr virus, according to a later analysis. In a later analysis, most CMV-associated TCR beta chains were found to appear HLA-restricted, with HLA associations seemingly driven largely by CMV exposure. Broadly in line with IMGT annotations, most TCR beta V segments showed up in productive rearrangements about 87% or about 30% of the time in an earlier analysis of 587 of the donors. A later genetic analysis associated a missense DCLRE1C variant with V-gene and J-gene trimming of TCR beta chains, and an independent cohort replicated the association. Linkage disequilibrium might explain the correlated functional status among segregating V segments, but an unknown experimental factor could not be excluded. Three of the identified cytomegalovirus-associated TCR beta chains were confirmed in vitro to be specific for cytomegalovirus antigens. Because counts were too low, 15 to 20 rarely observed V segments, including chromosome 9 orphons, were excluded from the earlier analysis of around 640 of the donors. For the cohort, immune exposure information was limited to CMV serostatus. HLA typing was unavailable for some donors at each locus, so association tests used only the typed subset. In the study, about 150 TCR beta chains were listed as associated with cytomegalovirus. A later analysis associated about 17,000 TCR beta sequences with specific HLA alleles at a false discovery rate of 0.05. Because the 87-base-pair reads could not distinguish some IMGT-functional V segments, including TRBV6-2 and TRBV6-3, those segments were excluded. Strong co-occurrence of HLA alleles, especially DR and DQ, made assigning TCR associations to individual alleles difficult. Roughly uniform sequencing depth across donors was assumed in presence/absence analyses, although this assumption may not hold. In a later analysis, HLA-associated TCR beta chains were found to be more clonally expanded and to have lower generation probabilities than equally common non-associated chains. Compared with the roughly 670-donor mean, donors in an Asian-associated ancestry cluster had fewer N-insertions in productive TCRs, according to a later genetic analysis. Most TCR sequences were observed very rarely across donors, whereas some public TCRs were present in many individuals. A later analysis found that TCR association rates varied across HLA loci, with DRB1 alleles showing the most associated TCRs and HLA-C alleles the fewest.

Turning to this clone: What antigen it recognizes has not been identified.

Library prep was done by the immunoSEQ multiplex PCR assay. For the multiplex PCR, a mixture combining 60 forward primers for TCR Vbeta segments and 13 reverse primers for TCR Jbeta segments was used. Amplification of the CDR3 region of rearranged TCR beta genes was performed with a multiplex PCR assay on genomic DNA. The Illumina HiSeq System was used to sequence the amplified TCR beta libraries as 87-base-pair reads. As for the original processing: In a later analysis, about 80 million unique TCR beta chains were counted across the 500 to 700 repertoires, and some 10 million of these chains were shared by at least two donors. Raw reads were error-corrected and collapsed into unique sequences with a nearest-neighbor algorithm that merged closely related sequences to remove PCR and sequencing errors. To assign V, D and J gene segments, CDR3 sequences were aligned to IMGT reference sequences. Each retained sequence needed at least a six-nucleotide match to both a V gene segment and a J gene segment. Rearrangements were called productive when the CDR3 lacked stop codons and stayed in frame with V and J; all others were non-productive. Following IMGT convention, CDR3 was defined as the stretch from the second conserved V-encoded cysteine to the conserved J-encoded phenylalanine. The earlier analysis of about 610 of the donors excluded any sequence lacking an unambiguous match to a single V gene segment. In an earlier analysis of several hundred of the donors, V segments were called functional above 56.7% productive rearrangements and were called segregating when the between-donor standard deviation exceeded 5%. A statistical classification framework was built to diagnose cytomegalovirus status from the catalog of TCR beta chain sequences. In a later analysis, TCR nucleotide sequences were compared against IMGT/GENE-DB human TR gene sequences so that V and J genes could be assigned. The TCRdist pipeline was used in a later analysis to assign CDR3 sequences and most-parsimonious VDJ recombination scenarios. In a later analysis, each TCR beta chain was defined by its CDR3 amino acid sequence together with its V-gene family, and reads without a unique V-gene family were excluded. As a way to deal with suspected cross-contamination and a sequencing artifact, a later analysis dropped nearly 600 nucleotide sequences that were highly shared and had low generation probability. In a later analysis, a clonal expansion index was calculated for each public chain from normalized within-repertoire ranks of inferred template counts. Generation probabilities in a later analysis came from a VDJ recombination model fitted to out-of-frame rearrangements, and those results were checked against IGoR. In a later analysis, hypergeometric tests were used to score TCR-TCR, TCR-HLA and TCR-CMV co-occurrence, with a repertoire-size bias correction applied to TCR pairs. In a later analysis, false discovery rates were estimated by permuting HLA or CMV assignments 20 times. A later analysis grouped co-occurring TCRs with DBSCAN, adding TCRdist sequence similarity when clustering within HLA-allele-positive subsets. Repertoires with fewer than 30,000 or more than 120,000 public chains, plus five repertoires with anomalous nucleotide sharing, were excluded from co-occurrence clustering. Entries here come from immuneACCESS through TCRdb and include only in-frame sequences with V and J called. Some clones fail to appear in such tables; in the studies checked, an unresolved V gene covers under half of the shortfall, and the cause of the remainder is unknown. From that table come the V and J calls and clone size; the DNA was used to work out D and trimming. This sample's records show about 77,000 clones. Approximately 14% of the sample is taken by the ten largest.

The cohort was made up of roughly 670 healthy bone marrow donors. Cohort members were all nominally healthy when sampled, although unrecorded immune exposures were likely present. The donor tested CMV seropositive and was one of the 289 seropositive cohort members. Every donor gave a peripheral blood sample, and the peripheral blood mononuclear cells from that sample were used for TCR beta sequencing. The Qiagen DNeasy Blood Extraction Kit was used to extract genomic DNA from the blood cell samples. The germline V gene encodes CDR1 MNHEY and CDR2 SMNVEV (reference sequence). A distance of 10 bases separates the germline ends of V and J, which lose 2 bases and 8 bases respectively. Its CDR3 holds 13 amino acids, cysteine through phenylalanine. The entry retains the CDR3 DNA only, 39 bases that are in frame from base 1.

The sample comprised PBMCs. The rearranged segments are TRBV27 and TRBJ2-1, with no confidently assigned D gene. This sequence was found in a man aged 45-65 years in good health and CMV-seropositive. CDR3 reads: CASSLRPEDEQFF. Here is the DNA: TGTGCCAGCAGTTTAAGACCCGAGGATGAGCAGTTCTTC.